This T cell receptor (beta chain) comes out of a study of blood T cell repertoires in COVID-19. On the study more broadly: Donors in the United States, Italy and Spain gave samples during acute or convalescent COVID-19. PBMCs, B-cell-depleted T cells, or T cells were the source of the cDNA or gDNA that made up the material.

With 9 bases removed from V and 4 bases from J, the gap between germline ends came to 15 bases. The CDR3 runs 14 residues. The germline CDR1 and CDR2 sequences are MNHEY and SVGAGI. Authors' analysis steps: The authors estimated nucleated cell counts from reference gene primer amplification. Clones were read by immunoSEQ multiplex PCR, and TCRdb kept only the in-frame ones, dropping some. That table furnishes V, J and clone size, whereas the DNA furnished D and trimming. The sample lists roughly 160,000 clones; approximately 79% were seen once. Those enrolled in Seattle joined during active infection and were followed longitudinally afterward.

The sample consisted of peripheral blood. This receptor was taken from a woman between 55 and 75 years old with COVID-19, enrolled during active disease. The rearrangement uses TRBV6-5 and TRBJ2-2; the D gene is possibly TRBD1 (5 bases). In nucleotides, the CDR3 is TGTGCCAGTCATTGGGGCAGCCCCACCGGGGAGCTGTTTTTT. It encodes CASHWGSPTGELFF.